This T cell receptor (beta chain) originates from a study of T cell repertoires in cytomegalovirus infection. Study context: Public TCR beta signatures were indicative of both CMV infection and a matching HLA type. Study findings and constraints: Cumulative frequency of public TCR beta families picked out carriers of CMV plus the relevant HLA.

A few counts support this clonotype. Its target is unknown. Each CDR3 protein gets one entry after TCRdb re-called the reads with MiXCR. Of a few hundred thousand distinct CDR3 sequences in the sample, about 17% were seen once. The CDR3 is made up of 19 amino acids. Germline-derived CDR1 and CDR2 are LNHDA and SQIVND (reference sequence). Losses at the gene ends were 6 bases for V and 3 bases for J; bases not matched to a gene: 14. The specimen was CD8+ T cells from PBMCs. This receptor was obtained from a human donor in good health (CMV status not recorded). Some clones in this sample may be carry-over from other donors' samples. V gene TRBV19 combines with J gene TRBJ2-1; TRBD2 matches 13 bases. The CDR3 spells CASRDRRLAGGRDYNEQFF. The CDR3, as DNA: TGTGCCAGTAGAGATAGAAGACTAGCGGGGGGCCGAGACTACAATGAGCAGTTCTTC.